The rows below give T cell receptor beta chains drawn from one sample of a study of T cells in Graves' hyperthyroidism and ophthalmopathy. TCRdb ran MiXCR on the multiplex PCR reads and lists one entry per CDR3 protein. The sample lists approximately 410,000 distinct CDR3 sequences; about 14% were seen once. The source material was blood. The source of these receptors is a man in his late teens or twenties with Graves' ophthalmopathy. Both conserved end residues are part of each CDR3. D genes are given only for firm matches. Where a row states a size, it is once, few, many or the class of an expanded clone; other rows omit it.

j_call	v_call	clone_size	d_call	cdr3_aa	cdr3_nt
TRBJ2-2	TRBV6-1	NA	NA	CASTHQGGTGELFF	TGTGCCAGCACCCACCAGGGGGGCACCGGGGAGCTGTTTTTT
TRBJ1-1	TRBV3-1	many	NA	CASSQGFGRTEAFF	TGTGCCAGCAGCCAAGGGTTCGGGAGGACTGAAGCTTTCTTT
TRBJ2-2	TRBV5-1	many	NA	CASSPPLGTAGELFF	TGCGCCAGCAGCCCCCCGCTAGGAACGGCCGGGGAGCTGTTTTTT
TRBJ1-2	TRBV3-1	NA	TRBD1	CASRTDRAPYGYTF	TGTGCCAGCAGAACGGACAGGGCGCCCTATGGCTACACCTTC
TRBJ1-2	TRBV20-1	many	NA	CSAASPLLGVNYGYTF	TGCAGTGCCGCATCCCCCTTACTTGGGGTTAACTATGGCTACACCTTC
TRBJ2-7	TRBV6-1	NA	TRBD1	CASSGFTPGQGAWSLYEQYF	TGTGCCAGCAGTGGTTTCACCCCGGGACAGGGGGCCTGGAGCCTATACGAGCAGTACTTC
TRBJ2-3	TRBV9	few	TRBD1	CASSPDDRGTDTQYF	TGTGCCAGCAGCCCAGATGACAGGGGAACAGATACGCAGTATTTT
TRBJ2-7	TRBV7-8	many	TRBD1	CASSFTTGGQYEQYF	TGTGCCAGCAGCTTCACAACAGGGGGCCAGTACGAGCAGTACTTC
TRBJ1-4	TRBV19	NA	TRBD1	CASSHPRGTDEKLFF	TGTGCCAGTAGTCACCCCAGGGGGACAGATGAAAAACTGTTTTTT
TRBJ2-6	TRBV19	NA	NA	CASSIYLFSGANVLTF	TGTGCCAGTAGTATCTATTTATTCTCTGGGGCCAACGTCCTGACTTTC
TRBJ1-5	TRBV2	many	NA	CASRLQVGNQPQHF	TGTGCCAGCAGATTACAGGTTGGCAATCAGCCCCAGCATTTT
TRBJ1-2	TRBV27	few	NA	CASSFNGGSYGCTF	TGTGCCAGCAGTTTTAACGGAGGATCTTATGGCTGCACCTTC
TRBJ1-1	TRBV6-1	few	NA	CASSEAGMGSEAFF	TGTGCCAGCAGTGAAGCAGGGATGGGCTCTGAAGCTTTCTTT
TRBJ1-4	TRBV7-8	many	NA	CASSPPQEEPEKLFF	TGTGCCAGCAGCCCCCCACAAGAAGAACCTGAAAAACTGTTTTTT
TRBJ1-5	TRBV27	many	NA	CASSFRDPGETQHF	TGTGCCAGCAGTTTCCGGGACCCAGGAGAGACCCAGCATTTT
TRBJ2-5	TRBV5-1	few	NA	CAGSLQGYETQYF	TGCGCCGGCAGCCTGCAAGGGTACGAGACCCAGTACTTC
TRBJ1-1	TRBV7-9	many	NA	CASSLNDRGRPFF	TGTGCCAGCAGCTTAAATGACCGAGGGCGGCCTTTCTTT
TRBJ1-1	TRBV12-3/TRBV12-4	few	TRBD1	CASSSTGGSPEAFF	TGTGCCAGCAGTTCGACAGGGGGCTCCCCTGAAGCTTTCTTT
TRBJ2-7	TRBV6-5	many	TRBD1	CASSYQGAYEQYF	TGTGCCAGCAGTTACCAGGGGGCCTACGAGCAGTACTTC
TRBJ2-3	TRBV7-8	many	NA	CASSLDQTDTQYF	TGTGCCAGCAGCTTAGACCAAACAGATACGCAGTATTTT
TRBJ2-7	TRBV29-1	many	NA	CSGVRADNYEQYF	TGCAGCGGAGTCCGAGCGGACAACTACGAGCAGTACTTC
TRBJ2-7	TRBV7-9	many	NA	CASSSLFYEQYF	TGTGCCAGCAGCTCTCTCTTTTACGAGCAGTACTTC
TRBJ2-1	TRBV30	NA	TRBD1	CAWGGDRVRNEQFF	TGTGCCTGGGGGGGGGACAGGGTGCGGAATGAGCAGTTCTTC
TRBJ2-5	TRBV30	few	TRBD1	CAWGQGTNQETQYF	TGTGCCTGGGGACAGGGGACAAACCAAGAGACCCAGTACTTC
TRBJ2-5	TRBV9	many	TRBD2	CASSVGTSGAQETQYF	TGTGCCAGCAGCGTTGGGACTAGCGGGGCCCAAGAGACCCAGTACTTC
TRBJ1-1	TRBV30	NA	NA	CAWDVGLEAFF	TGTGCCTGGGACGTGGGTCTAGAAGCTTTCTTT
TRBJ1-5	TRBV28	NA	NA	CASSFDGRPQHF	TGTGCCAGCAGTTTTGATGGTCGCCCCCAGCATTTT
TRBJ2-4	TRBV7-9	NA	TRBD1	CASSLDRGDGKNIQYF	TGTGCCAGCAGCTTGGACAGGGGGGACGGCAAAAACATTCAGTACTTC
TRBJ1-6	TRBV11-3	few	NA	CASSLGLATASNSPLHF	TGTGCCAGCAGCTTAGGTCTGGCGACGGCGTCAAATTCACCCCTCCACTTT
TRBJ1-1	TRBV2	many	NA	CASSRSQGHPEAFF	TGTGCCAGCAGTAGATCACAAGGTCACCCGGAAGCTTTCTTT